This TCR beta chain was identified during a study of OX40 agonist ivuxolimab in advanced cancers. The wider study: From roughly 20 to 85 years was the age range, with a mean of 60 years, and nearly 85% were male. General study findings and limits: The study observed clonal expansion of CD4+ and CD8+ blood T cells by week 6 at 0.1 to 3.0 mg/kg.

Sequencing used immunoSEQ multiplex PCR; TCRdb keeps in-frame clones, though not all of them. The data hold 65,000 to 90,000 clones, with 88% observed a single time. To note about this clone: The antigen remains unidentified.

V lost 0 bases, J lost 5 bases, and 13 bases lay in between. Germline V gene data show CDR1 as LNHDA and CDR2 as SQIVND (reference sequence). CDR3 length equals 15 residues. This sequence joins TRBV19 and TRBJ1-1; possibly TRBD1 for D (6 bases). This specimen was CD4+ or CD8+ T cells sorted from blood, taken in a trial of the OX40 agonist ivuxolimab. The receptor comes from an adult with an advanced solid tumor such as melanoma, head and neck, liver or kidney cancer. The CDR3: CASSIDPRGGTEAFF. In DNA form, the CDR3 reads TGTGCCAGTAGTATAGACCCCAGGGGTGGTACTGAAGCTTTCTTT.